This T cell receptor (beta chain) was found in a study of cytomegalovirus exposure and HLA in healthy donors. This clone came up once. After removal of 2 bases from V and 5 bases from J, the junction contained 6 bases not matched to a gene. The CDR3 has 15 amino acids. CDR1 and CDR2 from the germline V gene are SGHVS and FNYEAQ. Libraries were prepared by immunoSEQ multiplex PCR; TCRdb keeps only in-frame clonotypes and omits some of them. Among 150,000 or so clones listed, roughly 89% were seen once. The clonotype originates from a young woman in good health and CMV-seronegative. The gene calls are TRBV7-6 and TRBJ2-1, with 7 bases identical to TRBD2. Sequenced input: PBMCs. CDR3 DNA sequence: TGTGCCAGCAGCTTACTTACTAGCGTTAACAATGAGCAGTTCTTC. It is translated as CASSLLTSVNNEQFF.